This T cell receptor (beta chain) was captured by sequencing in a study of blood T cell repertoires in COVID-19. Across the study: Sources were T cells, B-cell-depleted T cells, or PBMCs; the material itself was cDNA or gDNA.

CDR1 and CDR2 from the germline V gene are LGHNA and YNFKEQ. Trimming shortened V by 10 bases and J by 3 bases, and 15 bases separated the two germline ends. The CDR3 contains 13 residues. The protocol was immunoSEQ multiplex PCR, while the TCRdb copy is restricted to in-frame clones and leaves out a portion. The sample consists of a few hundred thousand clones, 87% of them appearing once. V and J are TRBV4-2 and TRBJ1-1; D not resolved. Sequences were obtained from PBMCs or T cells enriched from blood (not recorded which). The receptor's source is a man younger than 40 in a cohort exposed to, infected with or recovered from COVID-19 (not recorded which). Here the CDR3 DNA reads TGTGCCATCAGTCCCTCCGAGGACACTGAAGCTTTCTTT. As protein: CAISPSEDTEAFF.